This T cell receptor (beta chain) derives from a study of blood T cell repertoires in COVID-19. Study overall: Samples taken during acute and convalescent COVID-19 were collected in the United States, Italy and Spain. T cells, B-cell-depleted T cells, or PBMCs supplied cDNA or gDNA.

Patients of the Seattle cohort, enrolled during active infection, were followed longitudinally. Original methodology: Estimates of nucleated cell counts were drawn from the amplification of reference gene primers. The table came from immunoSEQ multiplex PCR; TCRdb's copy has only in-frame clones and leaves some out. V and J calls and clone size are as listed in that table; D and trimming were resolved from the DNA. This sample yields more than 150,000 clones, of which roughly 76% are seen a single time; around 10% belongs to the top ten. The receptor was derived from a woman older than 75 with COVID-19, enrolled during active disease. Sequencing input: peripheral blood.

As DNA, the CDR3 is TGTGCCAGCAGTCCAAGACTGGGGGCGTCGGATGGCTACACCTTC. Protein product: CASSPRLGASDGYTF. The chain carries TRBV2 and TRBJ1-2, with D possibly matching TRBD1 (6 bases). This CDR3 is 15 amino acids long. Germline CDR1 and CDR2: SNHLY and FYNNEI. V shed 5 bases and J shed 6 bases, with 19 bases lying between them.